This is a list of T cell receptor beta chains from one sample in a study of OX40 agonist ivuxolimab in advanced cancers. Here immunoSEQ multiplex PCR was the method, and the copy in TCRdb shows in-frame clones only, minus some. Among under 50,000 clones, over 60% were seen once, and the ten largest hold over 7.5%. Sequencing used CD4+ or CD8+ T cells sorted from blood, obtained in a trial of the OX40 agonist ivuxolimab. The receptors stem from an adult with an advanced solid tumor such as melanoma, head and neck, liver or kidney cancer. Each CDR3 is given with its conserved first and last residue. The D gene is left open where the match is weak. Rows may omit the clone size; those that give it use once, few, many or a size class.

TRBJ2-5	.	.	TRBV28	TGTGCCAGCAGTTTAATCCAGGGGGGAGAGACCCAGTACTTC	CASSLIQGGETQYF
TRBJ2-5	.	TRBD1	TRBV11-2	TGTGCCAGCAGCTTAGTTCTAGACAGGGTGGGGACCCAGTACTTC	CASSLVLDRVGTQYF
TRBJ1-1	.	.	TRBV7-3	TGTGCCAGCAGCCGGCAGTCTGGGACTGAAGCTTTCTTT	CASSRQSGTEAFF
TRBJ2-7	.	TRBD1	TRBV18	TGTGCCAGCTCACTCCTGGGACAGGGGACAATCTACGAGCAGTACTTC	CASSLLGQGTIYEQYF
TRBJ1-1	.	TRBD1	TRBV28	TGTGCCAGCAGTTCCACCCTAGGACAGGGGCTTTACACTGAAGCTTTCTTT	CASSSTLGQGLYTEAFF
TRBJ1-5	.	.	TRBV6-1	TGTGCCAGCAGTGAAGCAACAGGGCCGTCCGGGCAGCCCCAGCATTTT	CASSEATGPSGQPQHF
TRBJ1-2	.	.	TRBV7-9	TGTGCCAGCAGCCCGGACGGCCGCTATGGCTACACCTTC	CASSPDGRYGYTF
TRBJ1-3	.	.	TRBV6-1	TGTGCCAGCAGCGGCCTGGCTGGAAACACCATATATTTT	CASSGLAGNTIYF
TRBJ2-5	.	TRBD2	TRBV30	TGTGCCTGGAGTGAGGGAGGGTCCAGAGAGACCCAGTACTTC	CAWSEGGSRETQYF
TRBJ1-2	.	TRBD1	TRBV7-2	TGTGCCAGCAGCGGACGGGACAGGGGCTACACCTTC	CASSGRDRGYTF
TRBJ1-2	once	TRBD1	TRBV7-2	TGTGCCAGCAGCTTAGGACAGGGGGCCACCTATGGCTACACCTTC	CASSLGQGATYGYTF
TRBJ2-4	.	.	TRBV28	TGTGCCACCTCCAAAAACATTCAGTACTTC	CATSKNIQYF
TRBJ1-2	.	TRBD1	TRBV7-8	TGTGCCAGCAGCTTAACGCCCGGGACAGGGCCATTTAATTGCTACACCTTC	CASSLTPGTGPFNCYTF
TRBJ1-2	.	TRBD1	TRBV7-2	TGTGCCAGCAGCGTTCGGGACAGCTATGGCTACACCTTC	CASSVRDSYGYTF
TRBJ2-5	.	TRBD2	TRBV18	TGTGCCAGCTCACCAGGCAGCGGGAGGACCCCAGGGAATAACGAGGGGTACTTC	CASSPGSGRTPGNNEGYF
TRBJ2-7	.	TRBD1	TRBV5-5	TGTGCCAGCAGCTTGTCCGGACAGGGAGGAGAGTACGAGCAGTACTTC	CASSLSGQGGEYEQYF
TRBJ2-1	.	TRBD2	TRBV19	TGTGCCAGTAGTCTGCTAAGGAGCGGGGTCCGCAATGAGCAGTTCTTC	CASSLLRSGVRNEQFF